Listed below are T cell receptor beta chains from one sample, sequenced in a study of T cell responses to AZD1222 COVID-19 vaccine. Clones were read by immunoSEQ multiplex PCR, and TCRdb kept only the in-frame ones, dropping some. This sample has about 150,000 clones, with more than 85% found just once. The sample was peripheral blood, taken 28 days after the second AZD1222 dose. The receptors come from an adult who received the AZD1222 COVID-19 vaccine. The conserved cysteine and the conserved F or W are not part of the CDR3 here.

v_call	j_call	cdr3_aa
TRBV29-1	TRBJ2-7	SVEDQAGTGKNYEQY
TRBV20-1	TRBJ2-2	SATNTGELF
TRBV29-1	TRBJ1-4	SVGQINEKLF
TRBV15	TRBJ1-2	ATSPGQLRDYGYT
TRBV3-1/TRBV3-2	TRBJ2-7	ASTGTGHYEQY
TRBV24-1	TRBJ2-3	ATSDLSAGVVGTDTQY
TRBV24-1	TRBJ2-5	ATSDSDRGRSETQY
TRBV19	TRBJ2-1	ASRGGRDWDAEQF
TRBV10-3	TRBJ1-5	AISESMRDSNQPQH
TRBV7-9	TRBJ1-2	ASSLDWSYDYGYT
TRBV9	TRBJ1-1	ASSIGVNTEAF
TRBV7-9	TRBJ2-7	ASSPPGRNYEQY
TRBV11-3	TRBJ2-2	ASSLARENGELF
TRBV18	TRBJ1-4	ASSPIREEKLF
TRBV29-1	TRBJ2-2	SARGLAGVNTGELF
TRBV7-9	TRBJ1-6	ASSWDRGANSPLH
TRBV7-9	TRBJ2-5	ASSEQGGAETQY
TRBV9	TRBJ1-3	ASSSGEVSGNTIY
TRBV7-9	TRBJ2-5	ASSPGRGQETQY
TRBV5-1	TRBJ1-4	ASSLEGDRVGEKLF
TRBV9	TRBJ2-1	ASSVDPLADNEQF
TRBV24-1	TRBJ2-3	ATSAHGDGSTDTQY
TRBV5-1	TRBJ2-1	ASSLGYNPYNEQF
TRBV27	TRBJ1-1	ASSLIGTPTEAF
TRBV7-9	TRBJ2-2	ASSIAGVNTGELF
TRBV12-2	TRBJ2-7	ASRLTDSHYEQY
TRBV5-1	TRBJ1-1	ASSLGGTGNTEAF
TRBV2	TRBJ1-1	ASSWTAIEAF
TRBV6-4	TRBJ1-5	ASSDLDKDRFSNQPQH
TRBV5-4	TRBJ1-2	ASSWRRGSNYGYT
TRBV4-2	TRBJ2-1	ASSQDRLVWYEQF
TRBV5-1	TRBJ1-1	ASSFSGDTEAF
TRBV3-1/TRBV3-2	TRBJ2-2	ASSQERGGELF
TRBV4-2	TRBJ1-5	ASSQGGAGDHQPQH
TRBV7-9	TRBJ1-4	ASRLEGEKLF
TRBV5-4	TRBJ2-5	ASSPLTGDGETQY